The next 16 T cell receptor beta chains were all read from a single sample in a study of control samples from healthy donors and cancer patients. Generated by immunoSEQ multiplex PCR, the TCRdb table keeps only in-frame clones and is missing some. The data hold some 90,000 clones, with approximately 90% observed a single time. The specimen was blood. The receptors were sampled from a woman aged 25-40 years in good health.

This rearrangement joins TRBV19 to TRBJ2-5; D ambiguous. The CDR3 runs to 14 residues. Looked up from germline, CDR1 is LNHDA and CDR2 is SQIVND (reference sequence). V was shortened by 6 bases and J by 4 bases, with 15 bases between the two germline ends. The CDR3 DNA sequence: TGTGCCAGTAGGGAAACAGCAGGCAGAGAGACCCAGTACTTC. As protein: CASRETAGRETQYF.

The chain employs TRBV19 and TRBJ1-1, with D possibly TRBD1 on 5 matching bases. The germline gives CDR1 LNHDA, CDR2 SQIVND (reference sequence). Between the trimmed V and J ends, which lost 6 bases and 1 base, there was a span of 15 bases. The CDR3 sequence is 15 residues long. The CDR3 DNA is TGTGCCAGTAGGGGGGAAACCCTTGCGAACACTGAAGCTTTCTTT. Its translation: CASRGETLANTEAFF.

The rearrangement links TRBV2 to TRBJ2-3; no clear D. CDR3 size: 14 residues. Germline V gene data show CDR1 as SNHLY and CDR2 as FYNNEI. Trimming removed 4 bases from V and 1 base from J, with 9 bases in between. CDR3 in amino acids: CASSGSVGTDTQYF. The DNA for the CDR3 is TGTGCCAGCAGTGGTTCGGTCGGCACAGATACGCAGTATTTT. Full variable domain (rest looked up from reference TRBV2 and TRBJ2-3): EPEVTQTPSHQVTQMGQEVILRCVPISNHLYFYWYRQILGQKVEFLVSFYNNEISEKSEIFDDQFSVERPDGSNFTLKIRSTKLEDSAMYFCASSGSVGTDTQYFGPGTRLTVL.

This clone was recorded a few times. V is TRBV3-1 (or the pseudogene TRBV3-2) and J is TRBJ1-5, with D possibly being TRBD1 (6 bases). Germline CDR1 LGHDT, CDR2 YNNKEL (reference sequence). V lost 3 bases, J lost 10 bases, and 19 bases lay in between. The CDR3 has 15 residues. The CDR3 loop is CASSHDPTGNLPQHF. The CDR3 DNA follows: TGTGCCAGCAGCCATGACCCCACAGGGAATCTTCCCCAGCATTTT.

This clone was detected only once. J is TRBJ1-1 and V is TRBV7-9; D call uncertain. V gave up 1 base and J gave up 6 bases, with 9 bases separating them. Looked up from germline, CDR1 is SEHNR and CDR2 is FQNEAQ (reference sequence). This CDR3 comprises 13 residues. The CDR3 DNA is TGTGCCAGCAGCTTAGTTAGGGCCGCTGAAGCTTTCTTT. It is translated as CASSLVRAAEAFF.

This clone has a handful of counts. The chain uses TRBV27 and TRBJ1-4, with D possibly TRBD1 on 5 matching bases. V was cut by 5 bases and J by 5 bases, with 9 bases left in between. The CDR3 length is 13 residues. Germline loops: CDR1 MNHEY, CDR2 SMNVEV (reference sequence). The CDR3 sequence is CASSLQGNEKLFF. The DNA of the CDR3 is TGTGCCAGCAGTCTTCAGGGAAATGAAAAACTGTTTTTT.

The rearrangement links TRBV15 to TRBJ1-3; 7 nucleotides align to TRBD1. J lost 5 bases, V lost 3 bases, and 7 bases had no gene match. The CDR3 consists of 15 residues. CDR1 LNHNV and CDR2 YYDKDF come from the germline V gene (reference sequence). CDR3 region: CATSSQGQTRNTIYF. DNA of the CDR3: TGTGCCACCAGCAGTCAGGGACAGACCCGAAACACCATATATTTT.

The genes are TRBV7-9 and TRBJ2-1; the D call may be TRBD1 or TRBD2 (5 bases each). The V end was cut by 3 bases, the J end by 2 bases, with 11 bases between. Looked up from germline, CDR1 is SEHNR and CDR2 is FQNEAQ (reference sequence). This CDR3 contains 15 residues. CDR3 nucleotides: TGTGCCAGCAGCTTGGGACGGGGACCCTACAATGAGCAGTTCTTC. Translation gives CASSLGRGPYNEQFF. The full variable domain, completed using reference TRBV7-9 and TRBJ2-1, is DTGVSQNPRHKITKRGQNVTFRCDPISEHNRLYWYRQTLGQGPEFLTYFQNEAQLEKSRLLSDRFSAERPKGSFSTLEIQRTEQGDSAMYLCASSLGRGPYNEQFFGPGTRLTVL.

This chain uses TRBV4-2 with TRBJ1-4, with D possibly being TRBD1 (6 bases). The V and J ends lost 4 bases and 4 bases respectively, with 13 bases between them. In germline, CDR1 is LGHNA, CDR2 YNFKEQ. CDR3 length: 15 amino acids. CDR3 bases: TGTGCCAGCAGCCCCCGACAGGCGCTTAATGAAAAACTGTTTTTT. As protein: CASSPRQALNEKLFF.

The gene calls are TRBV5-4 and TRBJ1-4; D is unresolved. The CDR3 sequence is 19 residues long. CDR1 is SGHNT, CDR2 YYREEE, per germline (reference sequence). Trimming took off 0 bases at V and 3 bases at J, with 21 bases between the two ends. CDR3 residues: CASSLELGPGGASNEKLFF. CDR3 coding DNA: TGTGCCAGCAGCTTGGAGTTGGGCCCAGGAGGTGCGTCTAATGAAAAACTGTTTTTT.

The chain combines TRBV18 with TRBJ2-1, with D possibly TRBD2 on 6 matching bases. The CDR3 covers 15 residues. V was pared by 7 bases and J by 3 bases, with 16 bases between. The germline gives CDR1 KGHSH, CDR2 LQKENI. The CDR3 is CASCQGRQNYNEQFF. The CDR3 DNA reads TGTGCCAGCTGCCAAGGGAGGCAGAACTACAATGAGCAGTTCTTC.

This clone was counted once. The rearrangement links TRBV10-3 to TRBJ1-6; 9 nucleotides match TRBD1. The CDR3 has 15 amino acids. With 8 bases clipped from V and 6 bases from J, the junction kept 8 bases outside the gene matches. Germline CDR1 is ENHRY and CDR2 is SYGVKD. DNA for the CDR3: TGTGCCATCGGGCAGACAGGGGGAGGTAATTCACCCCTCCACTTT. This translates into CAIGQTGGGNSPLHF.

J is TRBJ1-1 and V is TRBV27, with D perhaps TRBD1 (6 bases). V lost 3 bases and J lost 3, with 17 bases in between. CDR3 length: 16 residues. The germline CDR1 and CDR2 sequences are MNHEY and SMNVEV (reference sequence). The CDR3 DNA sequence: TGTGCCAGCAGTTTTCTTAGGACAGCAGGGCACACTGAAGCTTTCTTT. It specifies CASSFLRTAGHTEAFF.

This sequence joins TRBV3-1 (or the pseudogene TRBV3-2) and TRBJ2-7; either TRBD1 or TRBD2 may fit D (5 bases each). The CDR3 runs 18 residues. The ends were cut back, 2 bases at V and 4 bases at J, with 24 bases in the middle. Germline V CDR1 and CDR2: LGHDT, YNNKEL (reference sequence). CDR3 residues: CASSQRGEEKGRGYEQYF. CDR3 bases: TGTGCCAGCAGCCAAAGGGGAGAGGAGAAGGGCAGAGGTTACGAGCAGTACTTC.

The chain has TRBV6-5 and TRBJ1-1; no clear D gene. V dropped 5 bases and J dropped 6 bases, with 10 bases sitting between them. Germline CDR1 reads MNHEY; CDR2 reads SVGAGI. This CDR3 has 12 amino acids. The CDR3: CASSLGLSEAFF. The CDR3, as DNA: TGTGCCAGCAGTCTCGGACTCTCTGAAGCTTTCTTT.

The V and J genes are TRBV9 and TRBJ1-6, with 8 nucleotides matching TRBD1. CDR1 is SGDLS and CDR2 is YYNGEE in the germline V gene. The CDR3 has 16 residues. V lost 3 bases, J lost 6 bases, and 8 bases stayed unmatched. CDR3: CASSARTGYGNSPLHF. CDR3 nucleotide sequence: TGTGCCAGCAGCGCCCGGACAGGGTATGGTAATTCACCCCTCCACTTT.